Listed here are 23 T cell receptor beta chains from one sample, sequenced in a study of CD8+ T cells in alopecia areata. cDNA reverse transcribed from extracted RNA served as the sequencing template. Method: immunoSEQ multiplex PCR; TCRdb's copy keeps in-frame clones and lacks some. The sample carries 150,000 to 200,000 clones, 50% to 65% recorded once. Treatment denoted: oral pan-JAK inhibitor, 5-10 mg twice daily. This specimen consisted of CD4+ T cells sorted from blood, obtained at week 24, from a patient treated with tofacitinib. These receptors came from a human donor with alopecia areata.

Here the CDR3 DNA reads TGTGCCAGCAGTTACATGGCAGCCCAAGAGACCCAGTACTTC. Translating it yields CASSYMAAQETQYF. V and J are TRBV6-5 and TRBJ2-5; D not resolved. The CDR3 covers 14 residues. Germline loops: CDR1 MNHEY, CDR2 SVGAGI. V was trimmed by 2 bases and J by 1 base, leaving 8 bases between them.

In this sample, this clone turned up a few times. This chain links TRBV5-6 with TRBJ1-5; 9 bases fit TRBD1. Germline lookup yields CDR1 SGHDT and CDR2 YYEEEE. The CDR3 is 18 residues long. Trimming cost V 2 bases and J 0 bases; bases outside gene matches: 9. The CDR3 DNA is TGTGCCAGCAGCTTATCGAGGACAGGGGCTTATAGCAATCAGCCCCAGCATTTT. Translated: CASSLSRTGAYSNQPQHF.

The chain joins TRBV29-1 to TRBJ2-3; 7 nucleotides align to TRBD2. V lost 3 bases to trimming and J lost 4 bases; unmatched junction nucleotides: 1. Germline V CDR1 and CDR2: SQVTM, ANQGSEA. The CDR3 has 12 amino acids. CDR3 protein: CSVDAGADTQYF. The CDR3 nucleotides are TGCAGCGTTGACGCGGGGGCAGATACGCAGTATTTT.

The chain recombines TRBV7-3 with TRBJ2-2; 13 nucleotides agree with TRBD2. This CDR3 spans 17 amino acids. V lost 5 bases, J lost 6 bases, and 9 bases stayed unmatched. Germline CDR1 reads SGHTA; CDR2 reads FQGTGA. For the CDR3, the DNA is TGTGCCAGCAGCCCCTCCCCGACTAGCGGGGGGCCCGGGGAGCTGTTTTTT. The encoded protein is CASSPSPTSGGPGELFF.

This clone was observed a handful of times. This chain uses TRBV5-6 with TRBJ2-2; D not certain. Germline assignment: CDR1 SGHDT and CDR2 YYEEEE. The CDR3 is 15 amino acids. Trimming removed 4 bases from V and 1 base from J, with 11 bases in between. In DNA, the CDR3 is TGTGCCAGCAGCCTGCCCTGGGGGAACACCGGGGAGCTGTTTTTT. Amino acid sequence: CASSLPWGNTGELFF.

This rearrangement joins TRBV6-5 to TRBJ1-1; no clear D gene. The CDR3 spans 13 residues. The germline V and J ends were trimmed by 2 bases and 1 base, with 5 bases remaining between them. Per the germline V gene, CDR1 is MNHEY and CDR2 is SVGAGI. The CDR3 DNA sequence: TGTGCCAGCAGTTACCGACAGAACACTGAAGCTTTCTTT. Its translation: CASSYRQNTEAFF.

The V call is TRBV14, the J call TRBJ1-2, with D perhaps matching TRBD1 (5 bases). The germline gives CDR1 SGHDN, CDR2 FVKESK. The germline V and J ends were trimmed by 3 bases and 3 bases, with 8 bases remaining between them. The CDR3 contains 13 residues. CDR3 sequence reads: CASSHGRDYGYTF. The CDR3 DNA sequence: TGTGCCAGCAGCCACGGCAGGGACTATGGCTACACCTTC.

This sequence joins TRBV6-5 and TRBJ2-3; 9 nucleotides match TRBD2. Germline V gives CDR1 MNHEY, CDR2 SVGAGI. This CDR3 region has 14 residues. J was trimmed by 9 bases and V by 2 bases; bases with no gene match: 6. This chain's CDR3 is CASSYENSGGTQYF. In DNA form, the CDR3 reads TGTGCCAGCAGTTACGAGAACAGCGGGGGGACGCAGTATTTT.

This clone was seen more than once but under ten times. In the same sample, other DNA sequences code for this CDR3. This chain joins TRBV6-5 and TRBJ1-2; 9 nucleotides match TRBD1. Losses at the gene ends were 6 bases for V and 8 bases for J; bases not matched to a gene: 4. The CDR3 loop spans 12 amino acids. The germline gives CDR1 MNHEY, CDR2 SVGAGI. CDR3 nucleotide sequence: TGTGCCAGCAGCCGGACAGGGGAGGGCTACACCTTC. Amino acid sequence: CASSRTGEGYTF.

In DNA form, the CDR3 reads TGTGCCATCACGGGCAGGGAGACAGATACGCAGTATTTT. Translation: CAITGRETDTQYF. This rearrangement joins TRBV10-3 to TRBJ2-3; D possibly matches TRBD1 or TRBD2 (5 bases each). The V and J ends lost 7 bases and 3 bases respectively, with 11 bases between them. The CDR3 is made up of 13 amino acids. From germline, CDR1 is ENHRY and CDR2 SYGVKD.

The chain uses TRBV20-1 and TRBJ2-3, with TRBD1 matching over 7 bases. The CDR3 covers 10 residues. Germline assignment: CDR1 DFQATT and CDR2 SNEGSKA (reference sequence). V was clipped by 5 bases and J by 11 bases; unmatched bases: 4. The CDR3 is CSAVQGRQYF. DNA of the CDR3: TGCAGTGCTGTACAGGGGAGGCAGTATTTT.

V and J are TRBV20-1 and TRBJ1-4; D remains ambiguous. Trimming cost V 5 bases and J 8 bases, with 6 bases left between them. Germline V lookup: CDR1 DFQATT, CDR2 SNEGSKA (reference sequence). There are 10 residues in the CDR3. CDR3 region: CSAQSEKLFF. The CDR3 nucleotides read TGCAGTGCTCAGTCCGAAAAACTGTTTTTT.

This chain's CDR3 is CASSVGIGVDYGYTF. The CDR3 DNA reads TGTGCCAGCAGCGTAGGGATAGGGGTAGACTATGGCTACACCTTC. The chain combines TRBV9 with TRBJ1-2; a weak D match, TRBD1 (5 bases). Germline V CDR1 and CDR2: SGDLS, YYNGEE. The ends were cut back, 0 bases at V and 3 bases at J, with 12 bases in the middle. This CDR3 has 15 amino acids.

DNA for the CDR3: TGTGCCAGCAGCGGGCCGGGTAGCGGGAGCACAGATACGCAGTATTTT. Its translation: CASSGPGSGSTDTQYF. The V and J genes are TRBV9 and TRBJ2-3, with 7 nucleotides matching TRBD2. The V segment lost 3 bases and the J segment 0 bases; nucleotides outside the gene matches: 7. The CDR3 runs 16 residues. Germline-derived CDR1 and CDR2 are SGDLS and YYNGEE.

V gene TRBV30 combines with J gene TRBJ2-1, with TRBD2 as a possible D gene (5 bases). Germline CDR1 is GTSNPN and CDR2 is SVGIG (reference sequence). CDR3 length: 12 residues. V gave up 3 bases and J gave up 6 bases, with 9 bases separating them. In DNA, the CDR3 is TGTGCCTGGAGGATGAGCGGCAATGAGCAGTTCTTC. Amino acid sequence: CAWRMSGNEQFF.

The gene calls are TRBV30 and TRBJ2-7; 7 bases align to TRBD2. V lost 0 bases and J lost 2; bases outside the gene matches: 10. CDR1 GTSNPN and CDR2 SVGIG come from the germline V gene (reference sequence). This CDR3 region has 16 residues. CDR3 sequence (DNA): TGTGCCTGGAGTGTATCAGCGGGACCTATACCCTACGAGCAGTACTTC. Its translation: CAWSVSAGPIPYEQYF. Full variable domain (remainder filled in from reference TRBV30 and TRBJ2-7): SQTIHQWPATLVQPVGSPLSLECTVEGTSNPNLYWYRQAAGRGLQLLFYSVGIGQISSEVPQNLSASRPQDRQFILSSKKLLLSDSGFYLCAWSVSAGPIPYEQYFGPGTRLTVT.

The V gene is TRBV18, the J gene TRBJ2-7; D unresolved. Looked up from germline, CDR1 is KGHSH and CDR2 is LQKENI. CDR3 size: 14 residues. Between the trimmed V and J ends, which lost 3 bases and 0 bases, there was a span of 9 bases. Here the CDR3 reads CASSPSGPSYEQYF. CDR3 bases: TGTGCCAGCTCACCTTCGGGTCCCTCCTACGAGCAGTACTTC. Combining the CDR3 with reference TRBV18 and TRBJ2-7 gives the whole variable domain NAGVMQNPRHLVRRRGQEARLRCSPMKGHSHVYWYRQLPEEGLKFMVYLQKENIIDESGMPKERFSAEFPKEGPSILRIQQVVRGDSAAYFCASSPSGPSYEQYFGPGTRLTVT.

V gene TRBV5-4 combines with J gene TRBJ2-7, with TRBD1 matching 8 bases. CDR3 size: 14 residues. J was trimmed by 5 bases and V by 4 bases; bases with no gene match: 8. Germline lookup yields CDR1 SGHNT and CDR2 YYREEE (reference sequence). CDR3 amino acids: CASSAGMDRDEQYF. The CDR3 DNA sequence: TGTGCCAGCAGCGCGGGGATGGACAGGGACGAGCAGTACTTC.

The V gene is TRBV2, the J gene TRBJ1-2; 7 bases align to TRBD1. Germline CDR1 is SNHLY and CDR2 is FYNNEI. This CDR3 has 12 residues. Losses at the gene ends were 6 bases for V and 4 bases for J; bases not matched to a gene: 2. The CDR3 region is CASRGQLYGYTF. The CDR3 DNA is TGTGCCAGCAGGGGACAGCTCTATGGCTACACCTTC.

V is TRBV30 and J is TRBJ2-2; D is undetermined. Germline values: CDR1 GTSNPN, CDR2 SVGIG (reference sequence). Trimming took 3 bases from V and 0 from J, leaving 8 bases between them. The CDR3 has 14 amino acids. For the CDR3, the DNA is TGTGCCTGGAGGGGCTACGCGAACACCGGGGAGCTGTTTTTT. Encoded protein: CAWRGYANTGELFF.

This rearrangement joins TRBV15 to TRBJ1-3; 8 nucleotides align to TRBD1. CDR3 length: 16 residues. CDR1 and CDR2 (germline): LNHNV, YYDKDF (reference sequence). J gave up 16 bases and V 0 bases, and 17 bases lay outside the gene matches. The CDR3 protein is CATSRDRKGSQGARYF. CDR3 nucleotide sequence: TGTGCCACCAGCAGAGACAGAAAGGGATCTCAGGGGGCTCGCTATTTT.

The J gene is TRBJ1-6, the V gene TRBV5-1; D is unclear. Germline lookup yields CDR1 SGHRS and CDR2 YFSETQ. Trimming shortened V by 1 base and J by 0 bases, and 14 bases separated the two germline ends. This CDR3 is built from 18 residues. The CDR3 DNA is TGCGCCAGCAGCTTGTGGCCTGCCCTGAGCTCCTATAATTCACCCCTCCACTTT. Translated, it gives CASSLWPALSSYNSPLHF.

This clone was counted a few times. The genes are TRBV29-1 and TRBJ2-2; D gene uncertain. Germline V gene data show CDR1 as SQVTM and CDR2 as ANQGSEA. The CDR3 extends over 14 amino acids. V was cut by 2 bases and J by 8 bases, with 15 bases left in between. CDR3 sequence (DNA): TGCAGCGTTGAAAACGAACAAGCGAGGGGGGAGCTGTTTTTT. This encodes CSVENEQARGELFF.